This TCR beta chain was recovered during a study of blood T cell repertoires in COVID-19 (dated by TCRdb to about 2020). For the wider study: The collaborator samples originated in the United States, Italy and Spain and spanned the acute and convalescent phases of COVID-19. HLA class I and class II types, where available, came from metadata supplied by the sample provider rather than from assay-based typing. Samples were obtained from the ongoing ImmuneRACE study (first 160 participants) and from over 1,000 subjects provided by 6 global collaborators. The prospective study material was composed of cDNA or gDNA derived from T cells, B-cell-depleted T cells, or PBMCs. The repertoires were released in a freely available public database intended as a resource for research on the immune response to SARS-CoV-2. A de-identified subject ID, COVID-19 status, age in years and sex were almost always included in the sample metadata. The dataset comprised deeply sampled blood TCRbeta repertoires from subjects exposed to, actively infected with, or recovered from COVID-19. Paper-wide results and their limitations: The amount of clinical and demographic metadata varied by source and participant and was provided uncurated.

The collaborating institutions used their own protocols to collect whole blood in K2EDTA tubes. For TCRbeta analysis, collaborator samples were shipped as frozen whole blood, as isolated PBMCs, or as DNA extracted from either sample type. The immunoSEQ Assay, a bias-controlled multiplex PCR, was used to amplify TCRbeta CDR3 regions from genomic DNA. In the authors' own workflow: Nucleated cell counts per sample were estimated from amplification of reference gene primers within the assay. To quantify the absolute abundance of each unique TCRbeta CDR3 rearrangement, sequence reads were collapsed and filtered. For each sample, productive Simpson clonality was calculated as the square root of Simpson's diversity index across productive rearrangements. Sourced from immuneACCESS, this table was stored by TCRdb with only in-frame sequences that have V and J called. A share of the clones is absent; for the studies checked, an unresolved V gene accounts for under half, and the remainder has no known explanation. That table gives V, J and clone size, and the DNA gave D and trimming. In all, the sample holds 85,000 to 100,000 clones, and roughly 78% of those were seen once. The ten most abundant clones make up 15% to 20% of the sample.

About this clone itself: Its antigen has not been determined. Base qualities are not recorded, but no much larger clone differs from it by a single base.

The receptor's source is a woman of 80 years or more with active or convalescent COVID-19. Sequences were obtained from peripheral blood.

The nucleotides are TGTGCCAGCAGCTCCCCGGACAGCCTGAACACTGAAGCTTTCTTT. Translated, this gives CASSSPDSLNTEAFF. The V gene is TRBV5-4 and the J gene is TRBJ1-1, with a tentative D gene TRBD1 over 6 matching bases. V and J are truncated by 3 bases and 0 bases respectively, leaving an intervening sequence of 12 bases. In the germline V gene (reference sequence), CDR1 corresponds to SGHNT and CDR2 to YYREEE. There are 15 amino acids in the CDR3, from cysteine to phenylalanine inclusive. The entry retains the CDR3 DNA only, 45 bases that are in frame from base 1.